This is a list of T cell receptor beta chains from one sample in a study of blood T cells in healthy people across ages. In TCRdb, the 5' RACE reads were re-called with MiXCR into one record per CDR3 protein. The profile shows about a million distinct CDR3 sequences, 51% of them singletons. The source material was blood. These receptors were collected from a woman aged 55 to 70 in good health. Each CDR3 is given with its conserved first and last residue. Clone size is stated in some rows and not others, as once, few, many or a class when expanded.

TRBV27,TRBJ2-1,few,CASSPGLANNEQFF
TRBV6-2/TRBV6-3,TRBJ1-5,NA,CASSYPGGGTGAIRSATQHF
TRBV25-1,TRBJ2-7,few,CATAVSYEQYF
TRBV12-3/TRBV12-4,TRBJ2-2,NA,CASSPRIAGELFF
TRBV9,TRBJ2-3,NA,CASSVATRREYGEGGTDTQYF
TRBV10-3,TRBJ2-3,NA,CAISESGRADTQYF
TRBV9,TRBJ2-1,NA,CASSVGGTSGTYNEQFF
TRBV20-1,TRBJ2-3,NA,CSARASSGRAVLTDTQYF
TRBV2,TRBJ1-1,NA,CASSTIRRNTEAFF
TRBV30,TRBJ1-2,NA,CAWRTVGYTF
TRBV11-2,TRBJ2-7,many,CASSLASGAYEQYF
TRBV20-1,TRBJ2-7,NA,CSATRLSGSHNEQYF
TRBV3-1,TRBJ2-3,NA,CASSQRWTSVTDTQYF
TRBV4-2,TRBJ1-2,few,CASSQAIDYGYTF
TRBV6-2/TRBV6-3,TRBJ2-1,NA,CASSLRIFDNEQFF
TRBV7-2,TRBJ2-1,NA,CASSPGGVYNEQFF
TRBV25-1,TRBJ2-3,NA,CASSTGGSVTQYF
TRBV6-7,TRBJ2-7,NA,CASSYAKREDYEQYF
TRBV4-1,TRBJ2-1,NA,CASSQEHPWNEQFF
TRBV7-9,TRBJ2-1,NA,CASSLTRPTAYNEQFF
TRBV5-1,TRBJ2-3,NA,CASSLETTTDTQYF
TRBV10-3,TRBJ2-1,NA,CAWGDTYNEQFF
TRBV28,TRBJ2-3,NA,CASSLLASGWMYF
TRBV24-1,TRBJ2-1,NA,CATSEKGTSGRNNEQFF